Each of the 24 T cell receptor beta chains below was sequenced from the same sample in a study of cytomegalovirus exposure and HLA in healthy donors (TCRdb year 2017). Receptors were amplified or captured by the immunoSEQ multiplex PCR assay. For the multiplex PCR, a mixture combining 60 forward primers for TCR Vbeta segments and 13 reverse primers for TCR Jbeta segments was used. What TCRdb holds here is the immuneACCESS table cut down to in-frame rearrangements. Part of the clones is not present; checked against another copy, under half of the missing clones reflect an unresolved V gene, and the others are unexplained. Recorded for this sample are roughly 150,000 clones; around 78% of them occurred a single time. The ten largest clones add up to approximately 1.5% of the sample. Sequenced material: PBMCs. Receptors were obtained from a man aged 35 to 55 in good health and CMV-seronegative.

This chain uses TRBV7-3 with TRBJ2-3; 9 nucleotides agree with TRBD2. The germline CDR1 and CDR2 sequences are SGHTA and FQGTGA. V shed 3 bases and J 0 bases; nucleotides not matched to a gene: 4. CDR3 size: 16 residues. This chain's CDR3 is CASSFRLAESTDTQYF. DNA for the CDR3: TGTGCCAGCAGCTTCCGACTAGCGGAAAGCACAGATACGCAGTATTTT.

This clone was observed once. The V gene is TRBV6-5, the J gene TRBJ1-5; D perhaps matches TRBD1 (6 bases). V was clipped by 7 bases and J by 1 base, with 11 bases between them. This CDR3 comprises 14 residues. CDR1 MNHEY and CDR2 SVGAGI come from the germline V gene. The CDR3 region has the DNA TGTGCCAGCAAGCCGGACAGCAGCAATCAGCCCCAGCATTTT. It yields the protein CASKPDSSNQPQHF.

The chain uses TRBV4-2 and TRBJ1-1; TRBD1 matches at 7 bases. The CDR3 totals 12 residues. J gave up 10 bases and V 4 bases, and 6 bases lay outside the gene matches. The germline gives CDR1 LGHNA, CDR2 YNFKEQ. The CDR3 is CASSLPGQRAFF. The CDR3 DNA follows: TGTGCCAGCAGCCTACCGGGACAGAGAGCTTTCTTT.

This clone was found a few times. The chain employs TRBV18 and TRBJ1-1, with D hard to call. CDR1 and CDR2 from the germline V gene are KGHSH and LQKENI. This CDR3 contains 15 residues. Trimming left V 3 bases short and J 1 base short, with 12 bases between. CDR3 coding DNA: TGTGCCAGCTCACCTAAATTGCGGGGGAACACTGAAGCTTTCTTT. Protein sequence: CASSPKLRGNTEAFF.

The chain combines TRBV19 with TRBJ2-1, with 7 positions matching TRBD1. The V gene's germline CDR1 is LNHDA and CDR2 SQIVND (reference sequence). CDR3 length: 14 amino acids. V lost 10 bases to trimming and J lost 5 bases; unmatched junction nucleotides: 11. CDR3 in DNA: TGTGCCACCCACCCCAGGGACAGCGACAATGAGCAGTTCTTC. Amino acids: CATHPRDSDNEQFF.

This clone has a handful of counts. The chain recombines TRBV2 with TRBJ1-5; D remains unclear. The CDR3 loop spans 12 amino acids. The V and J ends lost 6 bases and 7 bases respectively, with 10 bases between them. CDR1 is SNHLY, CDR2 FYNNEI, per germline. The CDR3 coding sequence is TGTGCCAGCAGGAGCGGGGAACAGCCCCAGCATTTT. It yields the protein CASRSGEQPQHF.

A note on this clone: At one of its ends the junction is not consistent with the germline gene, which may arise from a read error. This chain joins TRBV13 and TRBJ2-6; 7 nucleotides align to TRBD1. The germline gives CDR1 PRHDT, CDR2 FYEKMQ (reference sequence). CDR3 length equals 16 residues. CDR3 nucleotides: TGTGCCAGCAGCCCAAGAGGGGGCTCTGGGGCCAACGGCCTGACTTTC. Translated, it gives CASSPRGGSGANGLTF.

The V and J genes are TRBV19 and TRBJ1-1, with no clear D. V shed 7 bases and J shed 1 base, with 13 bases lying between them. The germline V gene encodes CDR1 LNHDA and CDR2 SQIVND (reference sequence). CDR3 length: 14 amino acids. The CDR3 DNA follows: TGTGCCAGTACTTACACAGATCGGAACACTGAAGCTTTCTTT. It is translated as CASTYTDRNTEAFF.

The CDR3 sequence is CSIAGGYSQYF. DNA for the CDR3: TGTTCCATCGCAGGGGGCTACAGTCAGTACTTC. This sequence joins TRBV7-9 and TRBJ2-4; 8 nucleotides match TRBD1. The CDR3 extends over 11 amino acids. In germline, CDR1 is SEHNR, CDR2 FQNEAQ (reference sequence).

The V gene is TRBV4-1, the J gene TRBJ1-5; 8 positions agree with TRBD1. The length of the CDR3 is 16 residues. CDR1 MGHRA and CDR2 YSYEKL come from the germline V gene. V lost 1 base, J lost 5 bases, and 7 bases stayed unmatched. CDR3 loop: CASSQGAGGSYQPQHF. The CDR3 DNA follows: TGCGCCAGCAGCCAAGGGGCAGGGGGCAGCTATCAGCCCCAGCATTTT.

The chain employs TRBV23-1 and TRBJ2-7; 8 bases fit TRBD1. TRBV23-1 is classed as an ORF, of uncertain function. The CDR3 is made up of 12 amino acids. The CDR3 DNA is TGCGAAGACCGGACAGGGTGCTACGAGCAGTACTTC. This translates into CEDRTGCYEQYF.

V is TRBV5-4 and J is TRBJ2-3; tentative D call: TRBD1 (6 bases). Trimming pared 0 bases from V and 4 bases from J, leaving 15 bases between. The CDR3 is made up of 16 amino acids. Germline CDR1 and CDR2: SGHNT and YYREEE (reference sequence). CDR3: CASSLGNRASADTQYF. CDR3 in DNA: TGTGCCAGCAGCTTGGGGAACAGGGCGAGCGCAGATACGCAGTATTTT.

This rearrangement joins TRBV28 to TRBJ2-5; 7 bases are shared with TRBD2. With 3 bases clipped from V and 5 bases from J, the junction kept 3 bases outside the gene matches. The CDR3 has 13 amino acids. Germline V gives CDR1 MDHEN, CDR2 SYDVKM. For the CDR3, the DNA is TGTGCCAGCAGTTTCGGGGGGTCGGAGACCCAGTACTTC. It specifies CASSFGGSETQYF.

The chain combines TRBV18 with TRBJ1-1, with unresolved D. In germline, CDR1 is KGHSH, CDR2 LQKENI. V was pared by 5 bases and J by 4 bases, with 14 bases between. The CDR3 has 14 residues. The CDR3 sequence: CASSASTGGTEAFF. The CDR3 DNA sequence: TGTGCCAGCTCAGCCTCGACGGGAGGCACTGAAGCTTTCTTT.

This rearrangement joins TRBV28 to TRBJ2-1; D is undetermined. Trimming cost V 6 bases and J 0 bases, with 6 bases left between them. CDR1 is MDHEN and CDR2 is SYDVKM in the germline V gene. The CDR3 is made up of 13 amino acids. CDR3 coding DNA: TGTGCCAGCAGGACAAGCTCCTACAATGAGCAGTTCTTC. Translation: CASRTSSYNEQFF.

CDR3: CASSSQSGRRDTQYF. As DNA, the CDR3 is TGTGCCAGCAGTTCCCAAAGCGGGAGGAGAGATACGCAGTATTTT. V and J are TRBV28 and TRBJ2-3, with TRBD2 identical over 9 bases. The CDR3 totals 15 residues. Germline V gene sequence: CDR1 MDHEN, CDR2 SYDVKM. After removal of 4 bases from V and 5 bases from J, the junction contained 7 bases not matched to a gene.

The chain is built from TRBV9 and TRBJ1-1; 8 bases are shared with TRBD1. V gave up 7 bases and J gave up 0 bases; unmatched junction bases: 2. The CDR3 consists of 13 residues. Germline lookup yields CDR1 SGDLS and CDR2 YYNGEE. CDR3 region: CASGQGLNTEAFF. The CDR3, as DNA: TGTGCCAGCGGACAGGGTCTGAACACTGAAGCTTTCTTT. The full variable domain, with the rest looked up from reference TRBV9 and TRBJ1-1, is DSGVTQTPKHLITATGQRVTLRCSPRSGDLSVYWYQQSLDQGLQFLIQYYNGEERAKGNILERFSAQQFPDLHSELNLSSLELGDSALYFCASGQGLNTEAFFGQGTRLTVV.

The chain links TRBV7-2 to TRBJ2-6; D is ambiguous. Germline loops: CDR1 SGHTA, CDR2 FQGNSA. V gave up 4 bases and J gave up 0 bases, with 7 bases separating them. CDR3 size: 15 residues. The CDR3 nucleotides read TGTGCCAGCAGCTCATACAGCTCTGGGGCCAACGTCCTGACTTTC. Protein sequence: CASSSYSSGANVLTF.

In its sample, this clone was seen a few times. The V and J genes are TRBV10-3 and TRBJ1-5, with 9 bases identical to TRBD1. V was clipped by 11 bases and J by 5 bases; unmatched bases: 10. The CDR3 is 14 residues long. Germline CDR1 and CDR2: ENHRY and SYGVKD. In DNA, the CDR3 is TGTGCCGTCTCCGGGACAGGGATTGATCAGCCCCAGCATTTT. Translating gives CAVSGTGIDQPQHF.

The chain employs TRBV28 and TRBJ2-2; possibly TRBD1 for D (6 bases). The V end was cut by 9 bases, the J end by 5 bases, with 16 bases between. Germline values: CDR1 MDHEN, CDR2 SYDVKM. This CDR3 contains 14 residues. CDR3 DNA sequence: TGTGCCAGTGGCCCCTGGGGGCGAACCGGGGAGCTGTTTTTT. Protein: CASGPWGRTGELFF.

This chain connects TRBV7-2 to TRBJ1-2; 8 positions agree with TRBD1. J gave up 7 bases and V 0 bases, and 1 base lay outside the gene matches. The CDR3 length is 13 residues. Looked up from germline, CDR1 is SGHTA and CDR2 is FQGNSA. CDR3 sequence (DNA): TGTGCCAGCAGCTTAGCTGGACAGGGTGGCTACACCTTC. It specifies CASSLAGQGGYTF.

The CDR3 loop reads CSTRGEGGYNEQFF. The CDR3 DNA sequence: TGCAGCACCCGCGGGGAGGGAGGCTACAATGAGCAGTTCTTC. The J gene is TRBJ2-1, the V gene TRBV29-1; 7 bases are shared with TRBD2. J was trimmed by 3 bases and V by 8 bases; bases with no gene match: 10. CDR3 length: 14 amino acids. Germline V gene lookup returns CDR1 SQVTM and CDR2 ANQGSEA.

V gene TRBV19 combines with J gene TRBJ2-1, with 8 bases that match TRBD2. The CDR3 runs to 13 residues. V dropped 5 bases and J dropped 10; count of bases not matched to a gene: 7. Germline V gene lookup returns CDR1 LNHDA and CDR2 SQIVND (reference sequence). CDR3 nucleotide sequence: TGTGCCAGTAGTGGCCGATCTAGCGGGGAGCAGTTCTTC. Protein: CASSGRSSGEQFF.

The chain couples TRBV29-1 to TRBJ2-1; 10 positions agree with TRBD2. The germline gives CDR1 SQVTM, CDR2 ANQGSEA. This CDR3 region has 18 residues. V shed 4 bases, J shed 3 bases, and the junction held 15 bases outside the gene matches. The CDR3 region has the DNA TGCAGCGTTGTCAAAAACCTCGGGACTAGCGCCTTCTACAATGAGCAGTTCTTC. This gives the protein CSVVKNLGTSAFYNEQFF.